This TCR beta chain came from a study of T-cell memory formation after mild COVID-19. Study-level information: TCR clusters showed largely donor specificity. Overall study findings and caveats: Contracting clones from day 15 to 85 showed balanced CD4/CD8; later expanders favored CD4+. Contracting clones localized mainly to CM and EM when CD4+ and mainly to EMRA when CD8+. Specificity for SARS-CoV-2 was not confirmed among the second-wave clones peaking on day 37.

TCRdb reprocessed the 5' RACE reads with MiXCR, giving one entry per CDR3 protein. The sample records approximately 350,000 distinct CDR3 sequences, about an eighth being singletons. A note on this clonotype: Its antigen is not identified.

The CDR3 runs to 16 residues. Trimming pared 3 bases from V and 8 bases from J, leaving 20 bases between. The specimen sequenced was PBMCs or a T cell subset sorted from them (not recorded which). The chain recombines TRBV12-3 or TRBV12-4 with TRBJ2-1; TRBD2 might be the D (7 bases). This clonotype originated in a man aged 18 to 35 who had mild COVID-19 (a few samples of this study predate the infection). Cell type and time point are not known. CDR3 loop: CASSLAPGGRGDEQFF. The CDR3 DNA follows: TGTGCCAGCAGTTTGGCTCCGGGGGGCCGGGGGGATGAGCAGTTCTTC.